The 16 T cell receptor beta chains below come from one sample, sequenced in a study of blood T cell repertoires in COVID-19. TCRdb's table, derived via immunoSEQ multiplex PCR, lists solely in-frame clones and lacks some. In the table there are roughly 250,000 clones, roughly 80% of which are singletons. Source material: peripheral blood. Receptors were obtained from a person aged 70 to 79 with COVID-19, enrolled during active disease.

V usage is TRBV28 and J usage is TRBJ1-5; D is uncertain. Germline V gene sequence: CDR1 MDHEN, CDR2 SYDVKM. The CDR3 is 11 residues long. V dropped 5 bases and J dropped 5 bases, with 4 bases sitting between them. The CDR3, as DNA: TGTGCCAGCAGTCAGTATCAGCCCCAGCATTTT. This codes for CASSQYQPQHF.

V gene TRBV2 combines with J gene TRBJ1-5, with TRBD1 as a possible D gene (6 bases). The V end lost 6 bases, the J end lost 2 bases, and 11 bases lay between the germline ends. Germline V gives CDR1 SNHLY, CDR2 FYNNEI. The CDR3 covers 14 residues. The CDR3 nucleotides are TGTGCCAGCAGGATTTGGACAGGCAATCAGCCCCAGCATTTT. Protein: CASRIWTGNQPQHF.

V usage is TRBV5-6 and J usage is TRBJ2-1; TRBD1 aligns across 9 bases. The trim removed 4 bases at V and 8 bases at J, leaving 7 bases unmatched. The CDR3 extends over 14 amino acids. Germline V CDR1 and CDR2: SGHDT, YYEEEE. In nucleotides, the CDR3 is TGTGCCAGCAGCCCCGGACAGGGGTTGCATGAGCAGTTCTTC. This codes for CASSPGQGLHEQFF.

The chain uses TRBV9 and TRBJ2-3; TRBD2 matches at 8 bases. Germline V gene lookup returns CDR1 SGDLS and CDR2 YYNGEE. The CDR3 loop spans 18 amino acids. V dropped 0 bases and J dropped 4; count of bases not matched to a gene: 13. The CDR3 protein is CASSVDSDTGTRSDTQYF. Written as DNA, the CDR3 is TGTGCCAGCAGCGTAGATTCCGATACCGGGACTAGGTCAGATACGCAGTATTTT.

The chain combines TRBV3-1 (or the pseudogene TRBV3-2) with TRBJ1-6; 7 bases are shared with TRBD1. The CDR3 is 15 residues long. Trimming removed 4 bases from V and 7 bases from J; junction bases left unmatched: 7. CDR1 LGHDT and CDR2 YNNKEL come from the germline V gene (reference sequence). The CDR3 sequence is CASSLYGQANSPLHF. CDR3 coding DNA: TGTGCCAGCAGCCTATATGGACAGGCCAATTCACCCCTCCACTTT.

This chain links TRBV11-2 with TRBJ2-1; D might be TRBD2 (7 bases). The CDR3 is made up of 15 amino acids. Per germline, CDR1 SGHAT and CDR2 FQNNGV. V was shortened by 5 bases and J by 3 bases, with 14 bases between the two germline ends. The CDR3 sequence: CASSRTGGLYNEQFF. CDR3 nucleotides: TGTGCCAGCAGCCGGACGGGGGGCCTCTACAATGAGCAGTTCTTC.

This clone has only one observation. The chain links TRBV5-5 to TRBJ2-3; 9 positions match TRBD2. V shed 2 bases and J 3 bases; nucleotides not matched to a gene: 7. CDR3 size: 16 residues. Germline V gene lookup returns CDR1 SGHKS and CDR2 YYEKEE (reference sequence). DNA for the CDR3: TGTGCCAGCAGCTTTGGTATTGCGGGGGGGACAGATACGCAGTATTTT. This translates into CASSFGIAGGTDTQYF.

V and J are TRBV5-1 and TRBJ1-6; no clear D. V was cut by 1 base and J by 7 bases, with 12 bases left in between. CDR3 length: 15 amino acids. CDR1 and CDR2 from the germline V gene are SGHRS and YFSETQ. CDR3 sequence: CASSLTGLENSPLHF. CDR3 sequence (DNA): TGCGCCAGCAGCTTGACGGGATTGGAGAATTCACCCCTCCACTTT.

This chain links TRBV6-1 with TRBJ1-5; D remains ambiguous. The germline CDR1 and CDR2 sequences are MNHNS and SASEGT. The germline V and J ends were trimmed by 1 base and 2 bases, with 9 bases remaining between them. There are 15 residues in the CDR3. The CDR3 DNA reads TGTGCCAGCAGTGAAGTGGGCTCAGGCAATCAGCCCCAGCATTTT. As protein: CASSEVGSGNQPQHF.

The CDR3 is CASSLSTSGQRETQYF. CDR3 nucleotide sequence: TGTGCCAGCAGCCTTTCGACTAGCGGGCAAAGAGAGACCCAGTACTTC. V usage is TRBV5-4 and J usage is TRBJ2-5; 10 bases agree with TRBD2. Germline CDR1 reads SGHNT; CDR2 reads YYREEE (reference sequence). The CDR3 sequence is 16 residues long. Trimming at V came to 4 bases and at J to 4 bases, leaving 10 bases not matched to a gene.

This clone was counted a few times. The rearrangement joins TRBV4-1 to TRBJ2-7; no definite D call. The CDR3 length is 14 residues. Trimming cost V 0 bases and J 1 base, with 7 bases left between them. CDR1 is MGHRA, CDR2 YSYEKL, per germline. This CDR3 is CASSQDVPSYEQYF. In DNA, the CDR3 is TGCGCCAGCAGCCAAGATGTTCCGTCCTACGAGCAGTACTTC.

This rearrangement joins TRBV28 to TRBJ1-5, with TRBD1 matching over 7 bases. Germline V gene lookup returns CDR1 MDHEN and CDR2 SYDVKM. V shed 6 bases, J shed 4 bases, and the junction held 6 bases outside the gene matches. The CDR3 loop spans 14 amino acids. CDR3 sequence: CASRPDRENQPQHF. The CDR3 DNA follows: TGTGCCAGCAGACCAGACAGGGAAAATCAGCCCCAGCATTTT.

CDR3 amino acids: CASSSGAGELFF. Here the CDR3 DNA reads TGTGCCAGCAGCTCGGGGGCCGGGGAGCTGTTTTTT. The chain joins TRBV7-3 to TRBJ2-2; D may be TRBD2 (6 bases). The length of the CDR3 is 12 residues. Trimming cost V 4 bases and J 6 bases, with 6 bases left between them. The V gene's germline CDR1 is SGHTA and CDR2 FQGTGA. The variable domain in full, completed from reference TRBV7-3 and TRBJ2-2, reads GAGVSQTPSNKVTEKGKYVELRCDPISGHTALYWYRQSLGQGPEFLIYFQGTGAADDSGLPNDRFFAVRPEGSVSTLKIQRTERGDSAVYLCASSSGAGELFFGEGSRLTVL.

The table lists this clone with many counts. The rearrangement uses TRBV11-3 and TRBJ2-3; maybe TRBD2 (7 bases). Germline CDR1 is SGHNT and CDR2 is YENEEA. There are 13 residues in the CDR3. V lost 4 bases, J lost 8 bases, and 13 bases lay in between. CDR3 nucleotides: TGTGCCAGCAGCTACGAAGGGGGGGGTACGCAGTATTTT. Protein product: CASSYEGGGTQYF.

The CDR3 DNA reads TGTGCCAGCAGCTCTGGCGGCAGAACCTACGAGCAGTACTTC. It specifies CASSSGGRTYEQYF. This chain links TRBV5-4 with TRBJ2-7, with D unresolved. The CDR3 has 14 amino acids. From germline, CDR1 is SGHNT and CDR2 YYREEE (reference sequence). Trimming cost V 3 bases and J 2 bases, with 12 bases left between them.

The gene calls are TRBV7-3 and TRBJ2-3; TRBD2 aligns across 8 bases. Trimming at V came to 5 bases and at J to 6 bases, leaving 16 bases not matched to a gene. Germline V gene data show CDR1 as SGHTA and CDR2 as FQGTGA. The CDR3 totals 17 residues. The CDR3 sequence: CASSPMAPGTREDTQYF. CDR3 DNA: TGTGCCAGCAGCCCGATGGCTCCCGGGACTAGGGAGGATACGCAGTATTTT.